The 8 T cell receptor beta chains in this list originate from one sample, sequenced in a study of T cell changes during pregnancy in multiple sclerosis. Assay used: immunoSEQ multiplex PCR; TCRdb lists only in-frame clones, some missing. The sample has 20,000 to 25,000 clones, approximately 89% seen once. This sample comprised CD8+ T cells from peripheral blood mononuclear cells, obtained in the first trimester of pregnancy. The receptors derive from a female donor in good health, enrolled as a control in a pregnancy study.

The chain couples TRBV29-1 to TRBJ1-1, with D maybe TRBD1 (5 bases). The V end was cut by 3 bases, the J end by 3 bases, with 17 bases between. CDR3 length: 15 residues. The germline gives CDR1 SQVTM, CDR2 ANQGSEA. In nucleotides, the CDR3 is TGCAGCGTTGAGGGAGGGACGGGGTTTTACACTGAAGCTTTCTTT. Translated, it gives CSVEGGTGFYTEAFF.

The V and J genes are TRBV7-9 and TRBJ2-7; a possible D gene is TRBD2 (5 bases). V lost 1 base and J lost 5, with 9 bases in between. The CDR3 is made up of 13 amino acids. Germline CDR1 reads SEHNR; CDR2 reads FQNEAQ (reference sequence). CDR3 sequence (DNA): TGTGCCAGCAGCTTAGTATCGGGGAACGAGCAGTACTTC. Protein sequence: CASSLVSGNEQYF.

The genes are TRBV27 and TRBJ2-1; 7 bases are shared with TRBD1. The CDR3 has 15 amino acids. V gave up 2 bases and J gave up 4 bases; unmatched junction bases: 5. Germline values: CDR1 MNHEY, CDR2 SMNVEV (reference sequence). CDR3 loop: CASSLRGPQYNEQFF. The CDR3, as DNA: TGTGCCAGCAGTTTAAGGGGGCCCCAGTACAATGAGCAGTTCTTC.

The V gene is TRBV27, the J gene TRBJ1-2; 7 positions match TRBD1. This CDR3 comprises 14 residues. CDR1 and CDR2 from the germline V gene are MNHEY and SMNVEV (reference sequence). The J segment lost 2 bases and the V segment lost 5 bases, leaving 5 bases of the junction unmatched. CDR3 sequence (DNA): TGTGCCAGCAGTCCGGGGACAGTAAACTATGGCTACACCTTC. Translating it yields CASSPGTVNYGYTF.

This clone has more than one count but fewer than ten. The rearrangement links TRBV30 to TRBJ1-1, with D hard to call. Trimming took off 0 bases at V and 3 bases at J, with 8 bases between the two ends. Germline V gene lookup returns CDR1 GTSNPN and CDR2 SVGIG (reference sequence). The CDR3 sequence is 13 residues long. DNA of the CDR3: TGTGCCTGGAGTGTATCAGGTTACACTGAAGCTTTCTTT. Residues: CAWSVSGYTEAFF.

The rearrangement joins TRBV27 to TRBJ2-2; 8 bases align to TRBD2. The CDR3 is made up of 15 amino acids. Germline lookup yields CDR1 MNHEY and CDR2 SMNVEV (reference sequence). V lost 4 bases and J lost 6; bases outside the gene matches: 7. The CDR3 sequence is CASSSRTSLSGELFF. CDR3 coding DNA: TGTGCCAGCAGTTCGAGGACTAGCCTCTCCGGGGAGCTGTTTTTT.

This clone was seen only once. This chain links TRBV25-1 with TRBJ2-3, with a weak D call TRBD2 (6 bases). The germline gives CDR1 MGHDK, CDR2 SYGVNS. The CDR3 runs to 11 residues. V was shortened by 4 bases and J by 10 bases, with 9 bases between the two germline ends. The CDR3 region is CASSGGEAQYF. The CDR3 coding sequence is TGTGCCAGCAGTGGGGGGGAGGCGCAGTATTTT.

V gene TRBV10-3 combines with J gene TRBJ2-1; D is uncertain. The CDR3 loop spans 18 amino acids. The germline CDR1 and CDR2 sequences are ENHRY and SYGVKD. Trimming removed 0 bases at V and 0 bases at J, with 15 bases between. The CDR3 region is CAISESADGTLSYNEQFF. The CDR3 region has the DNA TGTGCCATCAGTGAGTCGGCGGATGGAACTCTCTCCTACAATGAGCAGTTCTTC.